In this sample, the clone carrying this T cell receptor (beta chain) turned up once. The table came from immunoSEQ multiplex PCR; TCRdb's copy has only in-frame clones and leaves some out. This table has 150,000 to 200,000 clones, around 95% appearing once. This entry is derived from a study of T cell responses to AZD1222 COVID-19 vaccine. Specimen: peripheral blood, collected on day 0 of AZD1222 vaccination. The receptor comes from an adult in good health.

The CDR3 reads CASSLARTGSTGELFF. The CDR3 DNA follows: TGCGCCAGCAGTTTAGCCCGGACAGGGAGCACCGGGGAGCTGTTTTTT. The genes are TRBV5-1 and TRBJ2-2, with 8 bases matching TRBD1. The V gene's germline CDR1 is SGHRS and CDR2 YFSETQ. The junction had 10 bases not matched to a gene; V was cut back by 5 bases and J by 4 bases. The CDR3 totals 16 residues.